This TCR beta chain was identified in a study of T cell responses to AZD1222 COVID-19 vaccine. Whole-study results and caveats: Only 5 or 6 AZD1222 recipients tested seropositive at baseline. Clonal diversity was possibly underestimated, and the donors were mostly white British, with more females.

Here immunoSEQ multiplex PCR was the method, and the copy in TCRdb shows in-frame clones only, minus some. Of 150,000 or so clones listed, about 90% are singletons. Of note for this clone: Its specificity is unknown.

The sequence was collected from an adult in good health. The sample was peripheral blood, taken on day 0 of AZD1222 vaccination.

The CDR3, as DNA: TGTGCCAGCACGGGGGGAGGGGAGGCTGGCTACACCTTC. Encoded protein: CASTGGGEAGYTF. The rearrangement joins TRBV9 to TRBJ1-2, with D perhaps TRBD1 (5 bases). The CDR3 length is 13 residues. Between the trimmed V and J ends, which lost 6 bases and 7 bases, there was a span of 16 bases. Germline CDR1 and CDR2: SGDLS and YYNGEE.